This T cell receptor (beta chain) stems from a study of shared clonotypes between healthy human individuals. Points on this clone: The same CDR3 can be traced to other DNA sequences in this sample.

The CDR3 runs 13 residues. Germline V gene lookup returns CDR1 KGHSH and CDR2 LQKENI. The V end lost 2 bases, the J end lost 5 bases, and 7 bases lay between the germline ends. Every subset's genomic DNA went evenly onto several immunoSEQ plates. Sequencing was performed with immunoSEQ multiplex PCR; in TCRdb, only in-frame clones are kept and a portion is missing. The table records fewer than 1.8 million clones, approximately 98.5% of them present only once. What was sequenced was naive CD4+ T cells sorted from blood. The subset: CD45RA+ positively selected. The receptor's source is a man aged 25 to 45 in good health. The chain carries TRBV18 and TRBJ1-5; no firm D call. CDR3 sequence (DNA): TGTGCCAGCTCACCAGGGCGGGATCAGCCCCAGCATTTT. As protein: CASSPGRDQPQHF.